This T cell receptor (beta chain) derives from a study of cytomegalovirus exposure and HLA in healthy donors (dated by TCRdb to about 2017). Some background on the complete study: According to an earlier analysis of a few hundred of the donors, about 179 million T cells yielded 117 million unique TCR beta sequences and about 280 Gb of sequence data. A handful of DR-DQ haplotypes were handled as single units for association and clustering because linkage in the cohort was strong. Around 320 gigabases of sequencing data and roughly 90 million unique TCR sequences were included in an early release covering about 600 HLA-typed donors. Donor age, sex, ethnicity and CMV serostatus were compiled alongside the repertoire data. Across approximately 400 genotyped donors of the cohort, an average of roughly 200,000 unique TCR beta nucleotide sequences per donor were sequenced, and roughly 20% of those sequences were non-productive. Along with the approximately 700-subject first cohort, a separate validation cohort of around 120 different subjects was used. In an earlier analysis of roughly 540 of the donors, high-throughput TCR beta sequencing was used to judge whether each TCR beta V gene segment behaved as functional or pseudogenic. All discovery cohort repertoires had been generated using a single sequencing platform. The study was designed to test whether signatures of past pathogen exposure could be identified by cataloging public T cell receptors. A later analysis re-examined previously published TCR beta repertoires from more than 650 donors and added high-resolution HLA genotyping to investigate patterns of TCR occurrence. To predict cytomegalovirus infection status, the study brought together high-throughput TCR immunosequencing, statistical association of individual TCRs with disease status, and machine learning. HLA typing covered class I and class II loci at four-digit resolution. The T cell repertoires of some 670 subjects were profiled by immunosequencing and related to cytomegalovirus serostatus. Genome-wide SNP genotypes for about 65% of the 666 donors were used in a later genetic analysis, which treated that subset as a discovery cohort. The later analysis used no new phenotypic data to find candidate immune exposures, relying instead on TCR beta sequences and their occurrence across donors. Among the roughly 370 genotyped donors, roughly 80% belonged to the genetic ancestry cluster associated with self-reported Caucasian donors. Typing coverage varied by locus: roughly 620-640 donors for A, B, C, DRB1 and DQB1; around 560 for DQA1; over 600 for DPA1; around 450 for DPB1. Results and caveats for the whole study, not just this receptor: Because counts were too low, roughly 16 rarely observed V segments, including chromosome 9 orphons, were excluded from the earlier analysis of around 590 of the donors. A later analysis reported that several top co-occurrence clusters appeared linked to parvovirus B19, influenza, CMV and Epstein-Barr virus. In a later analysis, HLA-associated TCR beta chains showed more clonal expansion and lower generation probabilities than non-associated chains that were equally common. The classifier was reported to diagnose cytomegalovirus status with high specificity and sensitivity in both the original and validation cohorts. Broadly in line with IMGT annotations, most TCR beta V segments showed up in productive rearrangements about 87% or about 30% of the time in an earlier analysis of 587 of the donors. In a later analysis, TCR association rates were found to vary across HLA loci, with the most associated TCRs seen for DRB1 alleles and the fewest for HLA-C alleles. The study gave a list of about 150 TCR beta chains associated with cytomegalovirus. The authors suggested that the approach could potentially be extended to other disease states and immunological phenotypes. For the cohort, immune exposure information was limited to CMV serostatus. Presence/absence analyses assumed roughly uniform sequencing depth across donors, an assumption that may not hold. A few of the identified cytomegalovirus-associated TCR beta chains were confirmed in vitro to be specific for cytomegalovirus antigens. Assigning TCR associations to individual alleles was difficult when HLA alleles, especially DR and DQ, strongly co-occurred. Linkage disequilibrium might explain the correlated functional status among segregating V segments, but an unknown experimental factor could not be ruled out. This cohort had only TCR beta chains sequenced, and the lack of alpha or paired-chain data limited which features could be detected. A further reported finding was that TCR beta sequences accurately predicted the HLA-A and HLA-B alleles for most subjects in the first cohort. A later genetic analysis reported fewer N-insertions in productive TCRs among donors in an Asian-associated ancestry cluster than the roughly 670-donor mean. An association between a missense DCLRE1C variant and V-gene and J-gene trimming of TCR beta chains was found in a later genetic analysis and replicated in an independent cohort. At a false discovery rate of 0.05, a later analysis linked some 18,000 TCR beta sequences to specific HLA alleles. In a later analysis, most CMV-associated TCR beta chains were found to appear HLA-restricted, with HLA associations seemingly driven largely by CMV exposure. Most TCR sequences were observed very rarely across donors, whereas some public TCRs were present in many individuals. Because some donors lacked HLA typing at each locus, the association tests relied only on the typed subset. Because the 87-base-pair reads could not distinguish some IMGT-functional V segments, including TRBV6-2 and TRBV6-3, those segments were excluded. A group of highly shared sequence variants was considered likely to be a technical artifact of the sequencing pipeline.

As to this clone: Its binding antigen is unknown. No base qualities exist here, and no much larger clone lies one base off it.

The cohort comprised fewer than 700 healthy bone marrow donors. At the time of sampling, every cohort member was nominally healthy, though immune exposures that went unrecorded were likely present. The donor tested CMV seronegative, placing the donor among the roughly 400 seronegative members of the cohort. A peripheral blood sample was collected from each donor, and TCR beta sequencing was performed on peripheral blood mononuclear cells. The Qiagen DNeasy Blood Extraction Kit was used to extract genomic DNA from the blood cell samples. Library construction relied on the immunoSEQ multiplex PCR assay. For the multiplex PCR, a mixture combining 60 forward primers for TCR Vbeta segments and 13 reverse primers for TCR Jbeta segments was used. Amplification of the CDR3 region of rearranged TCR beta genes was performed with a multiplex PCR assay on genomic DNA. Amplified TCR beta libraries were sequenced as 87-base-pair reads on the Illumina HiSeq System. The original methods were these. Across the 700 or so repertoires, a later analysis counted 60 million to 90 million unique TCR beta chains, around 11 million of which were shared by at least two donors. Raw reads were error-corrected and collapsed into unique sequences by a nearest-neighbor algorithm in which closely related sequences were merged to remove PCR and sequencing errors. Alignment of CDR3 sequences to IMGT reference sequences was used to assign V, D and J gene segments. For a sequence to be retained, a match of at least six nucleotides to both a V gene segment and a J gene segment was required. A rearrangement counted as productive if the CDR3 had no stop codons and remained in frame with V and J, and every other rearrangement counted as non-productive. Following IMGT convention, CDR3 was defined as the stretch from the second conserved V-encoded cysteine to the conserved J-encoded phenylalanine. Sequences without an unambiguous match to a single V gene segment were excluded from the earlier analysis of about 630 of the donors. In an earlier analysis of several hundred of the donors, V segments were called functional above 56.7% productive rearrangements and were called segregating when the between-donor standard deviation exceeded 5%. A statistical classification framework was built to diagnose cytomegalovirus status from the catalog of TCR beta chain sequences. In a later analysis, TCR nucleotide sequences were compared against IMGT/GENE-DB human TR gene sequences so that V and J genes could be assigned. Using the TCRdist pipeline, a later analysis assigned CDR3 sequences along with most-parsimonious VDJ recombination scenarios. In a later analysis, each TCR beta chain was defined by its CDR3 amino acid sequence together with its V-gene family, and reads without a unique V-gene family were excluded. As a way to deal with suspected cross-contamination and a sequencing artifact, a later analysis dropped 450 to 600 nucleotide sequences that were highly shared and had low generation probability. In a later analysis, a clonal expansion index was calculated for each public chain from normalized within-repertoire ranks of inferred template counts. In a later analysis, generation probabilities were computed using a VDJ recombination model fitted to out-of-frame rearrangements, and the results were checked against IGoR. In a later analysis, hypergeometric tests were used to score TCR-TCR, TCR-HLA and TCR-CMV co-occurrence, with a repertoire-size bias correction applied to TCR pairs. To estimate false discovery rates, a later analysis permuted the HLA or CMV assignments 20 times. In a later analysis, co-occurring TCRs were grouped using DBSCAN, with TCRdist sequence similarity added in when clustering inside HLA-allele-positive subsets. Repertoires with fewer than 30,000 or more than 120,000 public chains, plus five repertoires with anomalous nucleotide sharing, were excluded from co-occurrence clustering. TCRdb carries this immuneACCESS record with in-frame sequences only. Its versions omit some clonotypes, under half of them owing to an unresolved V gene in the studies checked, with the rest unexplained. The D gene and trimming were derived from the DNA, and the V and J assignments and clone size from that table. This sample has some 150,000 clones in its table, and around nine tenths of those were observed once. The ten largest clones take up 4% to 6.5% of the sample.

Relative to germline, V is 7 bases shorter and J is 5 bases shorter, with 9 bases between their ends. The CDR3 contains 12 residues, cysteine and phenylalanine counted. Kept here is only the CDR3 DNA, which spans 36 bases and is read in frame from base 1. Based on the germline V gene, the CDR1 and CDR2 sequences are MDHEN and SYDVKM. The sequencing sample was made of PBMCs. In this chain, TRBV28 is recombined with TRBJ1-5, and TRBD1 may be the D gene, going by 6 matching bases. This TCR was sampled from a woman aged 25-40 years in good health and CMV-seronegative. The DNA is as follows: TGTGCCAGCAAAACAGGGCATCAGCCCCAGCATTTT. Translated, it reads CASKTGHQPQHF.